The next 2 T cell receptor beta chains were all read from a single sample in a study of blood T cells in healthy people across ages. For the second PCR, which ran for 7 to 11 cycles, a sample-barcoded 5' primer and a J-beta primer mix were used. TCRdb re-called the 5' RACE reads through MiXCR, storing one row per CDR3 protein. The data hold about 720,000 distinct CDR3 sequences, with just under 25% observed a single time. The same sample was also studied in work on T cells of mothers and their children.

Sequenced input: blood. Receptors were obtained from a boy between 10 and 17 years old in good health.

J is TRBJ1-2 and V is TRBV12-3 or TRBV12-4, with D possibly being TRBD1 (5 bases). The CDR3 totals 15 residues. Trimming removed 5 bases from V and 3 bases from J, with 16 bases in between. In DNA form, the CDR3 reads TGTGCCAGCAGTCAACCAGCAGGGTCCGACTATGGCTACACCTTC. This encodes CASSQPAGSDYGYTF.

This rearrangement joins TRBV29-1 to TRBJ2-1; D remains unclear. CDR3 length: 12 amino acids. Germline loops: CDR1 SQVTM, CDR2 ANQGSEA. V was clipped by 4 bases and J by 5 bases, with 9 bases between them. The CDR3 region is CSVVRGHNEQFF. The CDR3 DNA sequence: TGCAGCGTTGTGAGAGGCCACAATGAGCAGTTCTTC.